This T cell receptor beta chain was documented in a study of T cell therapy after organ transplantation. Regarding time point: 20-29 weeks after completion of therapy. Sequencing used immunoSEQ multiplex PCR; TCRdb keeps in-frame clones, though not all of them. This sample carries 20,000 to 25,000 clones, around 84% of them seen once, and the ten largest clones take less than 40%. With regard to this clone: Its antigen is as yet unknown.

CDR3 length equals 15 residues. The gene calls are TRBV21-1 and TRBJ2-3; TRBD1, the D gene given by the table, was not confirmed from the DNA. TRBV21-1 is noted as a pseudogene. The receptor's source is a human patient who had received a solid organ transplant and had CMV disease. The graft donor may have contributed some T cells. The source was CD8+ T cells from blood, collected after autologous CMV-specific T cell therapy. This CDR3 is CASSSGTGATDTQYF. The CDR3 nucleotides read TGTGCCAGCAGCAGTGGGACAGGGGCCACAGATACGCAGTATTTT.